This TCR beta chain was documented in a study of tumor and adjacent non-tumor tissue in lung cancer. Overall study context: There were some 11 adenocarcinoma, a couple of squamous cell carcinoma and 1 small cell lung cancer cases. On average, productive TCRbeta reads reached about 4.17 million per sample.

The study's findings and limits: Tumor tissue had significantly higher TCR diversity than normal lung. Normal lung showed higher cumulative top 100 clone frequency than tumor.

The germline gives CDR1 SGHAT, CDR2 FQNNGV. Trimming cost V 5 bases and J 0 bases, with 13 bases left between them. This CDR3 comprises 16 residues. The library came from three nested PCR rounds adapted from ARM-PCR protocols. TCRdb redid the calling of the multiplex PCR reads with MiXCR, one entry per CDR3 protein. This table has 200,000 to 250,000 distinct CDR3 sequences, about 71% appearing once. RNA was extracted from bulk tissue without any cell sorting. In its sample, this clonotype was seen once. Its antigen remains unknown. The chain combines TRBV11-2 with TRBJ1-4; D is ambiguous. This sequence was found in a man aged 60 to 69 with non-small cell lung cancer. Input material: lung tumor tissue. CDR3 in amino acids: CASSHPTEATNEKLFF. In nucleotides, the CDR3 is TGTGCCAGCAGCCACCCTACAGAGGCAACTAATGAAAAACTGTTTTTT.